These 19 T cell receptor beta chains originate from one sample sequenced in a study of Ad26.COV2.S vaccination and SARS-CoV-2 variants. Treatment described: 15 to 20 received Ad26.COV2.S at low or high dose, single or two shots; five or six received placebo; per-sample allocation not given. At day 63 after the first vaccine or placebo injection, samples were drawn. The data were produced by immunoSEQ multiplex PCR, yet TCRdb's version contains in-frame clones alone and is incomplete. The sample consists of about 370,000 clones, approximately 86% of them appearing once. The sequences come from peripheral blood, collected in a trial of Ad26.COV2.S vaccine versus placebo. The source of these receptors is a person between 18 and 59 years old who received the Ad26.COV2.S COVID-19 vaccine or a placebo.

The chain couples TRBV7-2 to TRBJ1-1; 10 bases fit TRBD1. The CDR3 is 15 amino acids. The junction had 8 bases not matched to a gene; V was cut back by 5 bases and J by 5 bases. Germline assignment: CDR1 SGHTA and CDR2 FQGNSA. This chain's CDR3 is CASSDRQGARTEAFF. The CDR3 region has the DNA TGTGCCAGCAGCGACCGACAGGGGGCGAGGACTGAAGCTTTCTTT.

The gene calls are TRBV6-6 and TRBJ1-1; D gene ambiguous. V lost 5 bases and J 2 bases, leaving 6 bases between the germline ends. The CDR3 contains 12 residues. CDR1 MNHNY and CDR2 SVGAGI come from the germline V gene (reference sequence). Written as DNA, the CDR3 is TGTGCCAGCAGTCCCGATAACACTGAAGCTTTCTTT. This encodes CASSPDNTEAFF.

This chain uses TRBV2 with TRBJ2-1; D is tentatively TRBD1 or TRBD2 (5 bases each). The germline gives CDR1 SNHLY, CDR2 FYNNEI. V lost 8 bases to trimming and J lost 6 bases, with 17 bases between them. The CDR3 is made up of 14 amino acids. This CDR3 is CASSRDQAPNEQFF. CDR3 sequence (DNA): TGTGCCAGCTCCCGGGACCAAGCGCCCAATGAGCAGTTCTTC.

This chain uses TRBV21-1 with TRBJ2-7; whether TRBD1, the table's D call, matches the DNA was not checked. TRBV21-1 is a pseudogene locus. This CDR3 has 15 amino acids. The CDR3 coding sequence is TGTGCCAGCAGCACGTTCGACAGGCCAAGCTACGAGCAGTACTTC. Translation gives CASSTFDRPSYEQYF.

This rearrangement joins TRBV6-5 to TRBJ1-2, with TRBD1 matching over 8 bases. CDR1 and CDR2 from the germline V gene are MNHEY and SVGAGI. This CDR3 has 16 amino acids. With 3 bases clipped from V and 5 bases from J, the junction kept 11 bases outside the gene matches. The CDR3 region is CASSYLSVDREYGYTF. The DNA for the CDR3 is TGTGCCAGCAGTTATCTAAGCGTGGACAGGGAATATGGCTACACCTTC.

J is TRBJ1-1 and V is TRBV7-8, with TRBD1 matching over 7 bases. Per germline, CDR1 SGHVS and CDR2 FQNEAQ. CDR3 length: 20 residues. Trimming cost V 1 base and J 0 bases; bases outside gene matches: 17. DNA of the CDR3: TGTGCCAGCAGCTTAGGACCAAAACTCCTGACAGGGCGTATGAACACTGAAGCTTTCTTT. It is translated as CASSLGPKLLTGRMNTEAFF.

V and J are TRBV29-1 and TRBJ2-2, with 8 nucleotides matching TRBD1. With 5 bases clipped from V and 3 bases from J, the junction kept 11 bases outside the gene matches. CDR1 and CDR2 from the germline V gene are SQVTM and ANQGSEA. The CDR3 runs to 16 residues. The CDR3 coding sequence is TGCAGCGTTAAGGGGGCAGGACAGGGTGACACCGGGGAGCTGTTTTTT. It translates to CSVKGAGQGDTGELFF.

The rearrangement joins TRBV19 to TRBJ2-5; D not resolved. V lost 3 bases and J lost 5, with 10 bases in between. Germline V gives CDR1 LNHDA, CDR2 SQIVND (reference sequence). The CDR3 is made up of 13 amino acids. The CDR3 sequence is CASSIEYSETQYF. CDR3 bases: TGTGCCAGTAGTATTGAGTATTCGGAGACCCAGTACTTC.

This clone was recorded once. J is TRBJ2-3 and V is TRBV5-1, with D perhaps given as TRBD1 or TRBD2 (5 bases each). This CDR3 is built from 16 residues. Germline lookup yields CDR1 SGHRS and CDR2 YFSETQ. V lost 0 bases, J lost 0 bases, and 11 bases lay in between. CDR3 in amino acids: CASSLASGRSTDTQYF. The CDR3 DNA reads TGCGCCAGCAGCTTGGCGTCGGGACGAAGCACAGATACGCAGTATTTT.

The chain has TRBV19 and TRBJ1-4; D may be TRBD1 (6 bases). CDR1 and CDR2 from the germline V gene are LNHDA and SQIVND (reference sequence). V shed 3 bases and J shed 7 bases, with 9 bases lying between them. CDR3 length equals 13 residues. CDR3 sequence: CASSIPGAEKLFF. CDR3 in DNA: TGTGCCAGTAGTATCCCGGGGGCTGAAAAACTGTTTTTT.

The J gene is TRBJ1-1, the V gene TRBV4-1; the D is unclear. Germline assignment: CDR1 MGHRA and CDR2 YSYEKL. Trimming pared 1 base from V and 0 bases from J, leaving 9 bases between. This CDR3 has 15 amino acids. The CDR3 bases are TGCGCCAGCAGCCAAGTCCCCGATTTGAACACTGAAGCTTTCTTT. Encoded protein: CASSQVPDLNTEAFF.

The chain employs TRBV10-3 and TRBJ1-3, with D tentatively TRBD1 (6 bases). The germline V gene has CDR1 ENHRY and CDR2 SYGVKD. The V end lost 2 bases, the J end lost 6 bases, and 14 bases lay between the germline ends. CDR3 size: 15 residues. The CDR3 nucleotides are TGTGCCATCAGTGAGGACACCACAGGGAAAAACACCATATATTTT. Its translation is CAISEDTTGKNTIYF.

This clone appeared once. The DNA for the CDR3 is TGTGCCAGCACCGTCCGGGGGCTAAGTCCCTATAATTCACCCCTCCACTTT. Amino acid sequence: CASTVRGLSPYNSPLHF. The chain couples TRBV5-6 to TRBJ1-6, with D tentatively TRBD1 (6 bases). CDR3 length equals 17 residues. The germline V and J ends were trimmed by 6 bases and 2 bases, with 18 bases remaining between them. The germline V gene encodes CDR1 SGHDT and CDR2 YYEEEE.

The V gene is TRBV4-1, the J gene TRBJ2-5; D perhaps matches TRBD2 (6 bases). CDR1 and CDR2 from the germline V gene are MGHRA and YSYEKL. CDR3 length: 13 amino acids. V lost 6 bases and J lost 5, with 13 bases in between. The chain's CDR3 is CASSPGLVETQYF. In DNA form, the CDR3 reads TGCGCCAGCAGTCCGGGACTGGTGGAGACCCAGTACTTC.

The chain employs TRBV10-1 and TRBJ2-1; either TRBD1 or TRBD2 may fit D (5 bases each). CDR3 length equals 16 residues. In germline, CDR1 is WNHNN, CDR2 SYGVQD (reference sequence). V was pared by 2 bases and J by 4 bases, with 15 bases between. The CDR3 DNA sequence: TGCGCCAGCAGTGAGCTTCCGACGGGGCCTTACAATGAGCAGTTCTTC. Translating gives CASSELPTGPYNEQFF.

The rearrangement links TRBV19 to TRBJ2-5; D gene ambiguous. In germline, CDR1 is LNHDA, CDR2 SQIVND (reference sequence). The CDR3 has 17 residues. The V end was cut by 2 bases, the J end by 2 bases, with 18 bases between. This CDR3 reads CASSIRPHGVLQETQYF. In DNA, the CDR3 is TGTGCCAGTAGTATACGGCCCCATGGGGTACTTCAAGAGACCCAGTACTTC.

This rearrangement joins TRBV7-9 to TRBJ1-3; weak D call: TRBD1 (5 bases). From germline, CDR1 is SEHNR and CDR2 FQNEAQ (reference sequence). There are 19 residues in the CDR3. V shed 4 bases and J shed 0 bases, with 22 bases lying between them. In DNA form, the CDR3 reads TGTGCCAGCAGCTCGGGACTGTCTTCCATTTACGCCTCTGGAAACACCATATATTTT. It yields the protein CASSSGLSSIYASGNTIYF. The variable domain in full, with the rest retrieved from reference TRBV7-9 and TRBJ1-3, is DTGVSQNPRHKITKRGQNVTFRCDPISEHNRLYWYRQTLGQGPEFLTYFQNEAQLEKSRLLSDRFSAERPKGSFSTLEIQRTEQGDSAMYLCASSSGLSSIYASGNTIYFGEGSWLTVV.

V usage is TRBV7-9 and J usage is TRBJ1-1; D is perhaps TRBD1 (6 bases). The CDR3 runs to 15 residues. Germline V CDR1 and CDR2: SEHNR, FQNEAQ (reference sequence). Trimming left V 3 bases short and J 4 bases short, with 15 bases between. The CDR3 spells CASSFSGGASTEAFF. For the CDR3, the DNA is TGTGCCAGCAGCTTCTCCGGGGGGGCGAGCACTGAAGCTTTCTTT.

The V and J genes are TRBV6-5 and TRBJ1-5; D may be TRBD1 (6 bases). The CDR3 length is 15 residues. The ends were cut back, 6 bases at V and 5 bases at J, with 17 bases in the middle. Germline CDR1 and CDR2: MNHEY and SVGAGI. CDR3 bases: TGTGCCAGCAGGCGAGCGAGCCCAGGGGATCAGCCCCAGCATTTT. Translated, it gives CASRRASPGDQPQHF.